These 28 T cell receptor beta chains originate from one sample sequenced in a study of T-cell memory formation after mild COVID-19. TCRdb passed the 5' RACE reads through MiXCR, listing each CDR3 protein once. The sample shows roughly 150,000 distinct CDR3 sequences, roughly 13% of them seen only once. The sample was PBMCs or a T cell subset sorted from them (not recorded which). These receptors were obtained from a man between 18 and 35 years old who had mild COVID-19 (a few samples of this study predate the infection). Cell type and time point are not known.

This chain joins TRBV7-6 and TRBJ2-3; D is possibly TRBD2 (7 bases). Germline-derived CDR1 and CDR2 are SGHVS and FNYEAQ. The CDR3 contains 15 residues. Trimming took 5 bases from V and 4 from J, leaving 16 bases between them. CDR3 sequence: CASSRWGGPADTQYF. The DNA of the CDR3 is TGTGCCAGCAGCCGTTGGGGGGGGCCGGCAGATACGCAGTATTTT. Filled out from reference TRBV7-6 and TRBJ2-3, the complete variable domain reads GAGVSQSPRYKVTKRGQDVALRCDPISGHVSLYWYRQALGQGPEFLTYFNYEAQQDKSGLPNDRFSAERPEGSISTLTIQRTEQRDSAMYRCASSRWGGPADTQYFGPGTRLTVL.

This clonotype was counted at least ten times. The chain is built from TRBV5-1 and TRBJ2-7; 7 bases are shared with TRBD1. The CDR3 extends over 13 amino acids. Unmatched junction bases numbered 2, after V lost 3 bases and J lost 2 bases. From germline, CDR1 is SGHRS and CDR2 YFSETQ. CDR3 region: CASSWDRAYEQYF. The DNA of the CDR3 is TGCGCCAGCAGCTGGGACAGAGCCTACGAGCAGTACTTC. The full variable domain, rest sourced from reference TRBV5-1 and TRBJ2-7, is KAGVTQTPRYLIKTRGQQVTLSCSPISGHRSVSWYQQTPGQGLQFLFEYFSETQRNKGNFPGRFSGRQFSNSRSEMNVSTLELGDSALYLCASSWDRAYEQYFGPGTRLTVT.

By frequency in the sample, this clonotype is medium-sized. Sequence at one end of the junction differs from germline and may be a read error. This chain joins TRBV5-1 and TRBJ2-5; D is perhaps TRBD1 or TRBD2 (5 bases each). Per the germline V gene, CDR1 is SGHRS and CDR2 is YFSETQ. The CDR3 is 12 amino acids. CDR3 in DNA: TGTGCCAGCAGCTTAGAGGGGGAGACCCAGTACTTC. It codes for CASSLEGETQYF.

The gene calls are TRBV6-2 or TRBV6-3 and TRBJ2-7; D gene unclear. CDR1 is MNHEY, CDR2 SVGEGT, per germline. The CDR3 is 15 amino acids. V lost 0 bases to trimming and J lost 4 bases, with 13 bases between them. The CDR3 region is CASSYSVFGDYEQYV. For the CDR3, the DNA is TGTGCCAGCAGTTACTCTGTATTCGGAGATTACGAGCAGTACGTC.

The rearrangement uses TRBV7-2 and TRBJ1-1, with D uncertain. The germline V gene encodes CDR1 SGHTA and CDR2 FQGNSA. The germline V and J ends were trimmed by 5 bases and 0 bases, with 10 bases remaining between them. The CDR3 is made up of 14 amino acids. This CDR3 reads CASSPGVLNTEAFF. The DNA for the CDR3 is TGTGCCAGCAGCCCCGGGGTTCTGAACACTGAAGCTTTCTTT.

This clonotype has a handful of counts. This chain joins TRBV14 and TRBJ2-7; D possibly corresponds to TRBD2 (6 bases). Per germline, CDR1 SGHDN and CDR2 FVKESK. The CDR3 is 10 residues long. This chain's CDR3 is CASSPLGEEV. CDR3 DNA sequence: TGTGCCAGCAGCCCTTTGGGGGAGGAGGTC.

A few counts support this clonotype. In DNA, the CDR3 is TGTGCCAGCAGTAACTTCCACATGAACACTGAAGCTTTCTTT. Encoded protein: CASSNFHMNTEAFF. V gene TRBV12-3 or TRBV12-4 combines with J gene TRBJ1-1; no firm D call. The germline V and J ends were trimmed by 5 bases and 0 bases, with 10 bases remaining between them. The CDR3 extends over 14 amino acids.

This clonotype turned up a few times. The V call is TRBV6-6, the J call TRBJ1-1; D remains ambiguous. V shed 1 base and J shed 0 bases, with 6 bases lying between them. The CDR3 covers 14 residues. From germline, CDR1 is MNHNY and CDR2 SVGAGI (reference sequence). The CDR3: CASSYYTMNTEAFF. The CDR3 nucleotides read TGTGCCAGCAGTTACTATACAATGAACACTGAAGCTTTCTTT.

The chain is built from TRBV5-1 and TRBJ1-2; D not certain. CDR1 and CDR2 (germline): SGHRS, YFSETQ. V lost 4 bases to trimming and J lost 2 bases, with 12 bases between them. This CDR3 comprises 14 residues. The DNA for the CDR3 is TGCGCCAGCAGCCCGGCGCAGCAAAACTATGGCTACACCTTC. Protein product: CASSPAQQNYGYTF.

The table lists this clonotype with a few counts. The chain recombines TRBV5-1 with TRBJ1-6; D call uncertain. The CDR3 length is 16 residues. The V gene lost 0 bases and the J gene lost 10 bases, with 17 bases spanning the gap. Germline V lookup: CDR1 SGHRS, CDR2 YFSETQ. The CDR3 nucleotides read TGCGCCAGCAGCTTGGATAGCGCAGGTTCGAGGTCACCCCTCCACTTT. Residues: CASSLDSAGSRSPLHF. Using reference TRBV5-1 and TRBJ1-6 for the parts outside the CDR3, the full variable domain is KAGVTQTPRYLIKTRGQQVTLSCSPISGHRSVSWYQQTPGQGLQFLFEYFSETQRNKGNFPGRFSGRQFSNSRSEMNVSTLELGDSALYLCASSLDSAGSRSPLHFGNGTRLTVT.

The chain is built from TRBV5-4 and TRBJ2-5; possibly TRBD2 for D (6 bases). The CDR3 has 13 amino acids. Germline-derived CDR1 and CDR2 are SGHNT and YYREEE (reference sequence). Trimming shortened V by 7 bases and J by 4 bases, and 14 bases separated the two germline ends. In DNA, the CDR3 is TGTGCCAGCCGGCGCGAAGCGGGAGAGACCCAGTACTTC. This sequence encodes CASRREAGETQYF.

This clonotype was seen only a few times. The CDR3 loop is CASSHLGRDFGEQYF. The CDR3 region has the DNA TGCGCCAGCAGCCACTTGGGACGGGATTTCGGAGAGCAGTACTTC. The gene calls are TRBV4-1 and TRBJ2-7; D is possibly TRBD1 or TRBD2 (5 bases each). CDR3 length: 15 amino acids. The germline gives CDR1 MGHRA, CDR2 YSYEKL. V was trimmed by 3 bases and J by 7 bases, leaving 19 bases between them.

In this sample, this clonotype turned up many times. The V gene is TRBV5-1, the J gene TRBJ1-1, with unresolved D. The CDR3 extends over 15 amino acids. CDR1 and CDR2 (germline): SGHRS, YFSETQ. Trimming removed 0 bases from V and 0 bases from J, with 9 bases in between. In DNA, the CDR3 is TGCGCCAGCAGCTTGGGAACCACAGTGAACACTGAAGCTTTCTTT. Residues: CASSLGTTVNTEAFF.

This clonotype has just a few counts. CDR3 sequence: CASSKRDRGSVVSFEQYV. The CDR3 nucleotides read TGTGCCAGCAGCAAACGGGACAGGGGGTCCGTTGTTAGCTTCGAGCAGTACGTC. The genes are TRBV21-1 and TRBJ2-7; TRBD1, the table's D call, lacks a check against the DNA. TRBV21-1 is deemed a pseudogene. The CDR3 length is 18 residues.

V and J are TRBV6-6 and TRBJ1-2; D gene ambiguous. Germline CDR1 and CDR2: MNHNY and SVGAGI (reference sequence). CDR3 length: 13 amino acids. V was cut by 4 bases and J by 5 bases, with 11 bases left in between. This chain's CDR3 is CASSSSTEYGYTF. The DNA for the CDR3 is TGTGCCAGCAGTTCGTCGACTGAATATGGCTACACCTTC.

This clonotype was counted a few times. The chain uses TRBV18 and TRBJ2-1; 10 positions match TRBD2. J lost 0 bases, V lost 4 bases, and 3 bases had no gene match. From germline, CDR1 is KGHSH and CDR2 LQKENI. The CDR3 consists of 16 residues. CDR3 amino acids: CASSLPSGGSYNEQFF. CDR3 DNA sequence: TGTGCCAGCTCACTCCCTAGCGGGGGCTCCTACAATGAGCAGTTCTTC.

The chain employs TRBV19 and TRBJ2-1; D remains ambiguous. The CDR3 covers 14 residues. In germline, CDR1 is LNHDA, CDR2 SQIVND (reference sequence). The germline V and J ends were trimmed by 2 bases and 5 bases, with 10 bases remaining between them. CDR3 residues: CASSIIGRNNEQFF. The DNA for the CDR3 is TGTGCCAGTAGTATAATCGGCAGGAACAATGAGCAGTTCTTC.

The DNA for the CDR3 is TGTGCCAGCTCACTTGACCGGGACAGCTATGGCTACACCTTC. Translation gives CASSLDRDSYGYTF. The chain combines TRBV18 with TRBJ1-2; 7 bases map to TRBD1. Germline V gene data show CDR1 as KGHSH and CDR2 as LQKENI. CDR3 length: 14 amino acids. After removal of 4 bases from V and 4 bases from J, the junction contained 6 bases not matched to a gene.

The chain is built from TRBV3-1 and TRBJ2-1; 7 nucleotides agree with TRBD2. CDR1 and CDR2 from the germline V gene are LGHDT and YNNKEL (reference sequence). V lost 8 bases, J lost 12 bases, and 13 bases stayed unmatched. The CDR3 length is 13 residues. The CDR3 sequence is CASSPGGELAQFF. CDR3 DNA sequence: TGTGCCAGCTCTCCTGGGGGGGAGCTAGCGCAGTTCTTC.

This clonotype was observed a few times. This rearrangement joins TRBV7-2 to TRBJ2-7, with 11 nucleotides matching TRBD1. Germline CDR1 reads SGHTA; CDR2 reads FQGNSA. V trimming: 4 bases; J trimming: 3 bases; junction bases outside the gene matches: 2. The CDR3 spans 14 residues. CDR3 nucleotide sequence: TGTGCCAGCAGCTCGGGACAGGGGGGCTACGAGCAGTACGTC. Translated: CASSSGQGGYEQYV.

J is TRBJ2-5 and V is TRBV4-3; 7 bases map to TRBD2. The CDR3 has 17 residues. The V gene end was trimmed by 4 bases and the J gene end by 2 bases; junction bases not matched to a gene: 13. Per the germline V gene, CDR1 is LGHNA and CDR2 is YSLEER. CDR3 DNA sequence: TGCGCCAGCAGCCCTCGACGGGGGAGGGGAATTCAAGAGACCCAGTACTTC. Amino acid sequence: CASSPRRGRGIQETQYF.

This clonotype was seen more than once but under ten times. The rearrangement uses TRBV5-1 and TRBJ1-4, with 8 bases lining up with TRBD1. Germline V CDR1 and CDR2: SGHRS, YFSETQ. V lost 4 bases to trimming and J lost 8 bases; unmatched junction nucleotides: 7. The CDR3 is 14 residues long. The CDR3 DNA reads as TGCGCCAGCAGCACGGGACAGGCAGACGAAAAACTGTTTTTT. Its protein product is CASSTGQADEKLFF.

The V gene is TRBV7-2, the J gene TRBJ2-6; D possibly corresponds to TRBD1 (7 bases). The CDR3 has 14 amino acids. V shed 11 bases and J shed 3 bases, with 14 bases lying between them. Germline V gene sequence: CDR1 SGHTA, CDR2 FQGNSA. The CDR3 nucleotides are TGTGCCTCCTCAGGGGGGATTGGGGCCAACGTCCTGACTTTC. This encodes CASSGGIGANVLTF.

The table lists this clonotype with a few counts. The chain has TRBV27 and TRBJ2-3; perhaps D is TRBD1 or TRBD2 (5 bases each). Looked up from germline, CDR1 is MNHEY and CDR2 is SMNVEV (reference sequence). The ends were cut back, 0 bases at V and 6 bases at J, with 13 bases in the middle. This CDR3 spans 15 amino acids. CDR3 DNA: TGTGCCAGCAGTTTATCCGGGACCCTGCCGGATACGCAGTATTTT. Protein sequence: CASSLSGTLPDTQYF.

This clonotype was counted only a few times. J is TRBJ2-1 and V is TRBV7-3, with TRBD2 matching over 10 bases. Trimming cost V 5 bases and J 0 bases; bases outside gene matches: 7. Germline values: CDR1 SGHTA, CDR2 FQGTGA. The length of the CDR3 is 17 residues. CDR3: CASSDSGGPFSYNEQFF. CDR3 bases: TGTGCCAGCAGCGATAGCGGGGGGCCCTTCTCCTACAATGAGCAGTTCTTC.

This chain uses TRBV5-4 with TRBJ1-1; D is ambiguous. This CDR3 spans 16 amino acids. V was pared by 4 bases and J by 1 base, with 17 bases between. Germline values: CDR1 SGHNT, CDR2 YYREEE (reference sequence). The CDR3 nucleotides are TGTGCCAGCAGCGCTCCTCTACAGCAACGGAACACTGAAGCTTTCTTT. Translation gives CASSAPLQQRNTEAFF.

This clonotype was detected only a few times. The chain combines TRBV5-1 with TRBJ2-5, with 13 bases lining up with TRBD2. In germline, CDR1 is SGHRS, CDR2 YFSETQ. CDR3 length: 18 residues. The trim removed 5 bases at V and 0 bases at J, leaving 10 bases unmatched. CDR3 in amino acids: CASSLGLAGESYQETQYF. The CDR3 bases are TGCGCCAGCAGTCTAGGACTAGCGGGGGAGAGTTACCAAGAGACCCAGTACTTC.

This chain links TRBV6-5 with TRBJ2-7; 13 nucleotides align to TRBD2. This CDR3 comprises 18 residues. V trimming: 5 bases; J trimming: 4 bases; junction bases outside the gene matches: 14. In germline, CDR1 is MNHEY, CDR2 SVGAGI. This chain's CDR3 is CASSTSPGLAGNFYEQYV. The CDR3 DNA is TGTGCCAGCAGTACTTCTCCGGGACTAGCGGGGAACTTTTACGAGCAGTACGTC.